The rows below give T cell receptor delta chains drawn from one sample of a study of Vδ1+ human thymocytes. TCRdb made new clone calls on the multiplex PCR reads using CATT. The data contain 80,000 or so delta-chain clones, around 35% of them singletons. Material: Vdelta1+ gamma-delta thymocytes from the thymus. All receptors come from a boy in the first two years of life who had congenital heart surgery. The CDR3 runs from the conserved cysteine through the conserved F or W. Fields, in order: V gene, J gene, clone size, D gene, CDR3 protein, CDR3 DNA. The D gene is left open where the match is weak. Part of the rows lack a size; the others show once, few, many or a class for expanded clones.

v_gene: TRDV1; j_gene: TRDJ1; abundance: few; d_gene: .; CDR3aa: CALGDPPSSTGTGELIF; CDR3nt: TGTGCTCTTGGGGACCCACCCTCCAGTACTGGGACGGGGGAACTCATCTTT
v_gene: TRDV1; j_gene: TRDJ1; abundance: .; d_gene: .; CDR3aa: CALRERYLIPWRDWAGTDKLIF; CDR3nt: TGTGCTCTTAGGGAACGCTATCTAATCCCGTGGCGAGATTGGGCTGGCACCGATAAACTCATCTTT
v_gene: TRDV1; j_gene: TRDJ1; abundance: .; d_gene: TRDD3; CDR3aa: CALGQGYWGTPNGPTDKLIF; CDR3nt: TGTGCTCTTGGGCAAGGGTACTGGGGGACCCCCAACGGACCTACCGATAAACTCATCTTT
v_gene: TRDV1; j_gene: TRDJ1; abundance: .; d_gene: .; CDR3aa: CALGEWAPRPSGGSRVIF; CDR3nt: TGTGCTCTTGGGGAATGGGCCCCTCGTCCCAGCGGGGGGTCGAGGGTCATCTTT
v_gene: TRDV1; j_gene: TRDJ1; abundance: .; d_gene: TRDD3; CDR3aa: CALGEPHNRGGDKGDTDKLIF; CDR3nt: TGTGCTCTTGGGGAACCTCACAACCGCGGGGGGGATAAGGGGGACACCGATAAACTCATCTTT
v_gene: TRDV1; j_gene: TRDJ1; abundance: .; d_gene: TRDD3; CDR3aa: CALGGSLLGDPTVCTDKLIF; CDR3nt: TGTGCTCTTGGGGGTTCACTACTGGGGGATCCAACTGTTTGCACCGATAAACTCATCTTT
v_gene: TRDV1; j_gene: TRDJ1; abundance: few; d_gene: TRDD3; CDR3aa: CALGEATGGYTDKLIF; CDR3nt: TGTGCTCTTGGGGAGGCGACTGGGGGATACACCGATAAACTCATCTTT
v_gene: TRDV1; j_gene: TRDJ1; abundance: few; d_gene: .; CDR3aa: CALGELPKYTDKLIF; CDR3nt: TGTGCTCTTGGGGAACTTCCGAAATACACCGATAAACTCATCTTT
v_gene: TRDV1; j_gene: TRDJ1; abundance: few; d_gene: TRDD3; CDR3aa: CALGELVLGGSAYTDKLIF; CDR3nt: TGTGCTCTTGGGGAACTAGTTCTCGGGGGATCCGCATACACCGATAAACTCATCTTT
v_gene: TRDV1; j_gene: TRDJ1; abundance: .; d_gene: .; CDR3aa: CALGNGRIPDKLIF; CDR3nt: TGTGCTCTTGGGAACGGGAGGATACCCGATAAACTCATCTTT
v_gene: TRDV1; j_gene: TRDJ1; abundance: few; d_gene: .; CDR3aa: CALGEPSGFPHTSNTSFNTDKLIF; CDR3nt: TGTGCTCTTGGGGAACCCTCGGGGTTCCCTCACACCTCCAACACCTCATTCAACACCGATAAACTCATCTTT
v_gene: TRDV1; j_gene: TRDJ1; abundance: .; d_gene: TRDD3; CDR3aa: CALVPFLPTLLGDSVNKLIF; CDR3nt: TGTGCTCTTGTCCCTTTTCTTCCTACCTTGCTGGGGGATAGTGTGAATAAACTCATCTTT
v_gene: TRDV1; j_gene: TRDJ1; abundance: few; d_gene: .; CDR3aa: CALGDPSINIPTTGGWYTDKLIF; CDR3nt: TGTGCTCTTGGGGACCCATCGATAAATATTCCTACCACTGGGGGTTGGTACACCGATAAACTCATCTTT
v_gene: TRDV1; j_gene: TRDJ1; abundance: .; d_gene: .; CDR3aa: CALGEPRDAKYTDKLIF; CDR3nt: TGTGCTCTTGGGGAACCGAGGGACGCTAAGTACACCGATAAACTCATCTTT
v_gene: TRDV1; j_gene: TRDJ1; abundance: .; d_gene: .; CDR3aa: CALGELCGGPREDKLIF; CDR3nt: TGTGCTCTTGGGGAACTGTGTGGGGGTCCCCGGGAAGATAAACTCATCTTT
v_gene: TRDV1; j_gene: TRDJ1; abundance: .; d_gene: TRDD3; CDR3aa: CALGLIPTRGWGIRGPAKLIF; CDR3nt: TGTGCTCTTGGGTTAATTCCTACGAGGGGCTGGGGGATACGCGGTCCCGCTAAACTCATCTTT
v_gene: TRDV1; j_gene: TRDJ1; abundance: few; d_gene: .; CDR3aa: CALGERGFLLLGDIGNTDKLIF; CDR3nt: TGTGCTCTTGGGGAAAGGGGATTCCTACTCCTGGGGGACATAGGTAACACCGATAAACTCATCTTT
v_gene: TRDV1; j_gene: TRDJ1; abundance: few; d_gene: .; CDR3aa: CALGELSSVSPRTDKLIF; CDR3nt: TGTGCTCTTGGGGAACTTTCCTCCGTTTCCCCGCGCACCGATAAACTCATCTTT
v_gene: TRDV1; j_gene: TRDJ1; abundance: few; d_gene: .; CDR3aa: CALGELHLPRAYWGSLTDKLIF; CDR3nt: TGTGCTCTTGGGGAACTCCACCTTCCTAGGGCGTACTGGGGGTCCCTCACCGATAAACTCATCTTT
v_gene: TRDV1; j_gene: TRDJ1; abundance: .; d_gene: .; CDR3aa: CALGEPPNEVSDKLIF; CDR3nt: TGTGCTCTTGGGGAACCTCCTAATGAAGTGTCCGATAAACTCATCTTT
v_gene: TRDV1; j_gene: TRDJ1; abundance: few; d_gene: .; CDR3aa: CALGELAPWDTDELIF; CDR3nt: TGTGCTCTTGGGGAACTAGCACCATGGGACACCGATGAACTCATCTTT
v_gene: TRDV1; j_gene: TRDJ1; abundance: few; d_gene: .; CDR3aa: CALGEPLRTTDKLIF; CDR3nt: TGTGCTCTTGGGGAACCTCTACGTACCACCGATAAACTCATCTTT
v_gene: TRDV1; j_gene: TRDJ1; abundance: few; d_gene: TRDD3; CDR3aa: CALREPPLGDGGYTDKLIF; CDR3nt: TGTGCTCTTAGGGAGCCGCCCCTGGGGGATGGGGGGTACACCGATAAACTCATCTTT
v_gene: TRDV1; j_gene: TRDJ1; abundance: few; d_gene: .; CDR3aa: CALGELVPYRDFTDKLIF; CDR3nt: TGTGCTCTTGGGGAATTGGTCCCCTATCGCGATTTCACCGATAAACTCATCTTT
v_gene: TRDV1; j_gene: TRDJ1; abundance: few; d_gene: TRDD3; CDR3aa: CALGASGRITGGSDKLIF; CDR3nt: TGTGCTCTTGGGGCGTCAGGCCGTATCACTGGGGGATCCGATAAACTCATCTTT
v_gene: TRDV1; j_gene: TRDJ1; abundance: .; d_gene: TRDD3; CDR3aa: CALGETWGIRVSYKLIF; CDR3nt: TGTGCTCTTGGGGAAACCTGGGGGATACGCGTATCTTATAAACTCATCTTT
v_gene: TRDV1; j_gene: TRDJ1; abundance: few; d_gene: TRDD3; CDR3aa: CALGAFKRNPYTGGYNTDKLIF; CDR3nt: TGTGCTCTTGGAGCCTTCAAACGGAACCCCTATACTGGGGGATACAACACCGATAAACTCATCTTT
v_gene: TRDV2; j_gene: TRDJ1; abundance: .; d_gene: TRDD3; CDR3aa: CACVSPLPVLGDITDKLIF; CDR3nt: TGTGCCTGTGTCTCCCCTCTTCCCGTACTGGGGGACATAACCGATAAACTCATCTTT
v_gene: TRDV1; j_gene: TRDJ1; abundance: .; d_gene: TRDD3; CDR3aa: CALGLKLDSLLFTLGEETRTDKLIF; CDR3nt: TGTGCTCTTGGACTAAAATTAGACTCCCTCTTGTTTACTTTGGGGGAAGAAACCAGAACCGATAAACTCATCTTT
v_gene: TRDV1; j_gene: TRDJ1; abundance: .; d_gene: .; CDR3aa: CALGERRIAPNPGATKLIF; CDR3nt: TGTGCTCTTGGGGAACGACGGATTGCTCCTAACCCAGGGGCGACTAAACTCATCTTT
v_gene: TRDV1; j_gene: TRDJ1; abundance: .; d_gene: .; CDR3aa: CALGEGLPTNWGMGSPYTDKLIF; CDR3nt: TGTGCTCTTGGGGAAGGCCTTCCTACGAACTGGGGGATGGGGAGTCCCTACACCGATAAACTCATCTTT
v_gene: TRDV1; j_gene: TRDJ1; abundance: .; d_gene: .; CDR3aa: CALGVPTPVETLIF; CDR3nt: TGTGCTCTTGGGGTCCCTACCCCCGTGGAGACACTCATCTTT
v_gene: TRDV1; j_gene: TRDJ1; abundance: .; d_gene: .; CDR3aa: CALGELGPQGGSPKKWALIF; CDR3nt: TGTGCTCTTGGGGAACTAGGACCCCAGGGTGGATCCCCCAAAAAATGGGCTCTCATCTTT
v_gene: TRDV1; j_gene: TRDJ1; abundance: .; d_gene: .; CDR3aa: CALGEPTISSYMIGDIIDKLIF; CDR3nt: TGTGCTCTTGGGGAACCAACCATATCGTCCTACATGATAGGGGATATTATCGATAAACTCATCTTT
v_gene: TRDV1; j_gene: TRDJ1; abundance: .; d_gene: TRDD3; CDR3aa: CALGERSLPGVGEPRRGPYTDKLIF; CDR3nt: TGTGCTCTTGGGGAAAGGTCCCTCCCCGGCGTGGGGGAGCCCCGTCGAGGGCCGTACACCGATAAACTCATCTTT
v_gene: TRDV1; j_gene: TRDJ1; abundance: .; d_gene: .; CDR3aa: CALGELGAYTDKLIF; CDR3nt: TGTGCTCTTGGGGAACTAGGAGCTTACACCGATAAACTCATCTTT
v_gene: TRDV1; j_gene: TRDJ1; abundance: .; d_gene: .; CDR3aa: CALSKRSFLPVLGTPLDTDKLIF; CDR3nt: TGTGCTCTCAGCAAGCGTTCTTTCCTACCCGTACTGGGGACCCCTTTGGACACCGATAAACTCATCTTT
v_gene: TRDV1; j_gene: TRDJ1; abundance: .; d_gene: TRDD3; CDR3aa: CALGELFGGGPSRYTDKLIF; CDR3nt: TGTGCTCTTGGGGAACTCTTCGGTGGGGGACCCTCCCGGTACACCGATAAACTCATCTTT